These 32 T cell receptor beta chains came from one sample sequenced in a study of breast tumors, draining lymph nodes, adjacent tissues. Axillary draining lymph nodes of breast cancer patients supplied the node samples. MiXCR, applied by TCRdb to the multiplex PCR reads, yields one record per CDR3 protein. The table shows under 350,000 distinct CDR3 sequences, with around 30% occurring only once. Input material: axillary lymph node tissue. The receptors were gathered from a female donor with breast cancer. Some clones in this sample may be carry-over from other donors' samples.

This chain uses TRBV5-4 with TRBJ2-3, with a possible D match to TRBD2 (6 bases). Germline-derived CDR1 and CDR2 are SGHNT and YYREEE (reference sequence). The CDR3 covers 13 residues. The germline V and J ends were trimmed by 5 bases and 4 bases, with 11 bases remaining between them. The CDR3 protein is CASRRDSPDTQYF. DNA of the CDR3: TGTGCCAGCAGACGGGACTCCCCAGATACGCAGTATTTT.

This clonotype was recorded many times. The rearrangement uses TRBV11-1 and TRBJ1-2, with 7 positions matching TRBD1. Germline V gene lookup returns CDR1 SGHAT and CDR2 FQDESV (reference sequence). This CDR3 region has 13 residues. Trimming at V came to 5 bases and at J to 7 bases, leaving 7 bases not matched to a gene. Here the CDR3 DNA reads TGTGCCAGCAGCCGGACAGGAGCCCTTGGCTACACCTTC. Amino acids: CASSRTGALGYTF.

This clonotype was found many times. The CDR3 bases are TGTGCCAGCAGCTTTAATTCCGGGGCTTCAAGAGGCTACACCTTC. Its translation is CASSFNSGASRGYTF. This sequence joins TRBV11-3 and TRBJ1-2, with D perhaps TRBD1 (5 bases). V was clipped by 3 bases and J by 8 bases, with 19 bases between them. This CDR3 comprises 15 residues. In germline, CDR1 is SGHNT, CDR2 YENEEA.

V is TRBV10-3 and J is TRBJ1-4; D is uncertain. The CDR3 is 15 amino acids. Germline CDR1 ENHRY, CDR2 SYGVKD. Trimming removed 5 bases at V and 5 bases at J, with 15 bases between. The CDR3 bases are TGTGCCATCAGTCGAGATAGGAAAAACAATGAAAAACTGTTTTTT. Residues: CAISRDRKNNEKLFF.

The rearrangement uses TRBV30 and TRBJ2-3, with D maybe TRBD1 (5 bases). Germline V gives CDR1 GTSNPN, CDR2 SVGIG (reference sequence). The V end was cut by 2 bases, the J end by 0 bases, with 12 bases between. There are 15 residues in the CDR3. This CDR3 reads CAWSRGSLSTDTQYF. The CDR3 DNA follows: TGTGCCTGGAGTAGGGGAAGCCTAAGCACAGATACGCAGTATTTT. The whole variable domain, filled in from reference TRBV30 and TRBJ2-3, reads SQTIHQWPATLVQPVGSPLSLECTVEGTSNPNLYWYRQAAGRGLQLLFYSVGIGQISSEVPQNLSASRPQDRQFILSSKKLLLSDSGFYLCAWSRGSLSTDTQYFGPGTRLTVL.

Details on this clonotype: A clone one base away is much larger, so this may be a read error. The chain carries TRBV10-1 and TRBJ2-1; the match to TRBD2 covers 10 bases. Germline V CDR1 and CDR2: WNHNN, SYGVQD (reference sequence). This CDR3 contains 13 residues. The CDR3: CASRASGSYEQSF. CDR3 bases: TGCGCCAGTAGGGCTAGCGGGAGTTATGAGCAGTCCTTC.

The chain has TRBV18 and TRBJ2-5; TRBD1 aligns across 8 bases. The junction had 2 bases not matched to a gene; V was cut back by 2 bases and J by 0 bases. The CDR3 extends over 15 amino acids. Per the germline V gene, CDR1 is KGHSH and CDR2 is LQKENI. CDR3 nucleotide sequence: TGTGCCAGCTCACCAGCAGGGGGCTACCAAGAGACCCAGTACTTC. It is translated as CASSPAGGYQETQYF. The complete variable domain, with remaining parts taken from reference TRBV18 and TRBJ2-5, reads NAGVMQNPRHLVRRRGQEARLRCSPMKGHSHVYWYRQLPEEGLKFMVYLQKENIIDESGMPKERFSAEFPKEGPSILRIQQVVRGDSAAYFCASSPAGGYQETQYFGPGTRLLVL.

In this sample, this clonotype turned up many times. The chain carries TRBV20-1 and TRBJ2-7, with D possibly being TRBD2 (6 bases). Germline-derived CDR1 and CDR2 are DFQATT and SNEGSKA (reference sequence). This CDR3 spans 14 amino acids. Trimming stripped 5 bases from V and 2 bases from J, with 16 bases between. The CDR3 sequence is CSARPGLKPYEQYF. The CDR3 region has the DNA TGCAGTGCTCGTCCGGGACTCAAACCCTACGAGCAGTACTTC.

This clonotype has ten or more counts. V is TRBV20-1 and J is TRBJ2-5; a possible D gene is TRBD2 (7 bases). The ends were cut back, 6 bases at V and 5 bases at J, with 19 bases in the middle. This CDR3 contains 14 residues. Germline V gene data show CDR1 as DFQATT and CDR2 as SNEGSKA (reference sequence). CDR3 loop: CSAGGASVLETQYF. The CDR3 DNA follows: TGCAGTGCGGGGGGGGCCTCGGTCTTGGAGACCCAGTACTTC.

The sample holds a few counts of this clonotype. The rearrangement links TRBV28 to TRBJ1-5, with no clear D. With 3 bases removed from V and 9 bases from J, the gap between germline ends came to 9 bases. Per the germline V gene, CDR1 is MDHEN and CDR2 is SYDVKM. The CDR3 has 12 amino acids. This CDR3 is CASSFPTRPQHF. CDR3 bases: TGTGCCAGCAGTTTTCCCACGCGGCCCCAGCATTTT.

This clonotype was found a few times. A clone one base away is much larger, so this may be a read error. This chain joins TRBV20-1 and TRBJ1-2; D remains ambiguous. This CDR3 comprises 12 residues. CDR1 and CDR2 from the germline V gene are DFQATT and SNEGSKA (reference sequence). CDR3 amino acids: CSAGRRFYGSTF. The CDR3, as DNA: TGCAGTGCGGGCAGGCGATTCTATGGCTCCACCTTC.

As to this clonotype: This could be a read error, since a much larger clone is one nucleotide away. The V gene is TRBV28, the J gene TRBJ1-6, with TRBD1 as a possible D gene (5 bases). The CDR3 length is 14 residues. The ends were cut back, 7 bases at V and 9 bases at J, with 16 bases in the middle. The germline CDR1 and CDR2 sequences are MDHEN and SYDVKM. CDR3 coding DNA: TGTGCCAGCATAGGGACTCCAGAGCGTTCACCCCTCCACTTT. This gives the protein CASIGTPERSPLHF.

This clonotype was seen ten or more times. This sequence joins TRBV5-1 and TRBJ1-2; no clear D gene. The CDR3 length is 16 residues. V dropped 0 bases and J dropped 4 bases, with 16 bases sitting between them. In germline, CDR1 is SGHRS, CDR2 YFSETQ. The CDR3 nucleotides read TGCGCCAGCAGCTTGGGTCGGGCAAACCTCCTCTATGGCTACACCTTC. Its translation is CASSLGRANLLYGYTF.

This clonotype came up many times. The chain recombines TRBV19 with TRBJ2-5; TRBD2 matches at 9 bases. CDR1 LNHDA and CDR2 SQIVND come from the germline V gene (reference sequence). The length of the CDR3 is 15 residues. Trimming removed 3 bases from V and 5 bases from J; junction bases left unmatched: 7. The CDR3 loop reads CASSIPSGRIETQYF. The CDR3 nucleotides are TGTGCCAGTAGTATCCCCAGCGGGAGGATCGAGACCCAGTACTTC.

The chain combines TRBV29-1 with TRBJ1-2, with TRBD1 as a possible D gene (6 bases). The germline V gene encodes CDR1 SQVTM and CDR2 ANQGSEA. There are 14 residues in the CDR3. Trimming removed 1 base at V and 2 bases at J, with 11 bases between. CDR3 sequence: CSVEGGGANYGYTF. Here the CDR3 DNA reads TGCAGCGTTGAAGGGGGGGGGGCCAACTATGGCTACACCTTC.

A few counts support this clonotype. The CDR3 region is CASSQPASYEQYF. In DNA form, the CDR3 reads TGTGCCAGCAGTCAACCCGCCAGCTACGAGCAGTACTTC. The chain links TRBV6-1 to TRBJ2-7; D is unclear. Germline CDR1 MNHNS, CDR2 SASEGT. The CDR3 contains 13 residues. Trimming removed 5 bases from V and 3 bases from J, with 11 bases in between.

On this clonotype itself: A clone one base away is much larger, so this may be a read error. The V call is TRBV20-1, the J call TRBJ2-1, with 8 nucleotides matching TRBD2. The CDR3 is made up of 12 amino acids. The germline gives CDR1 DFQATT, CDR2 SNEGSKA (reference sequence). DNA for the CDR3: TGCAGTGGGCTAGCGGGTCCCGATGAGCCGTTCTTC. Residues: CSGLAGPDEPFF.

Remarks on this clonotype: A clone one base away is much larger, so this may be a read error. The rearrangement links TRBV20-1 to TRBJ2-1, with D perhaps matching TRBD1 (5 bases). Trimming took off 2 bases at V and 12 bases at J, with 11 bases between the two ends. The CDR3 has 11 amino acids. Per the germline V gene, CDR1 is DFQATT and CDR2 is SNEGSKA (reference sequence). The CDR3 here is CSARRGSGQFF. In DNA, the CDR3 is TGCAGTGCTAGAAGGGGTTCCGGGCAGTTCTTC.

This clonotype has a count of ten or more. The rearrangement links TRBV9 to TRBJ2-3; no clear D. CDR3 length equals 16 residues. Trimming cost V 1 base and J 0 bases, with 12 bases left between them. Germline V CDR1 and CDR2: SGDLS, YYNGEE. The CDR3 loop is CASSVLSTTSTDTQYF. The CDR3 bases are TGTGCCAGCAGCGTACTATCCACCACTAGCACAGATACGCAGTATTTT.

Concerning this clonotype: This may arise from a read error, as a much more abundant clone is one base away. The genes are TRBV9 and TRBJ1-6; D call uncertain. The CDR3 length is 14 residues. Per germline, CDR1 SGDLS and CDR2 YYNGEE. The CDR3 DNA reads as TGTGCCAGCAGCGTAGAGTTATTCAATTCACCCCTCCCCTTT. It specifies CASSVELFNSPLPF.

In its sample, this clonotype was seen many times. This chain connects TRBV7-9 to TRBJ2-7; 13 nucleotides match TRBD2. The germline CDR1 and CDR2 sequences are SEHNR and FQNEAQ (reference sequence). The length of the CDR3 is 14 residues. V dropped 5 bases and J dropped 6; count of bases not matched to a gene: 4. CDR3 in DNA: TGTGCCAGCAGCGCCACTAGCGGGAGGGGCGAGCAGTACTTC. Translated, it gives CASSATSGRGEQYF.

In its sample, this clonotype was seen many times. V usage is TRBV6-5 and J usage is TRBJ2-6; D is unclear. The germline V and J ends were trimmed by 4 bases and 2 bases, with 6 bases remaining between them. The CDR3 contains 14 residues. CDR1 is MNHEY and CDR2 is SVGAGI in the germline V gene. CDR3 in amino acids: CASSLRAGANVLTF. In DNA, the CDR3 is TGTGCCAGCAGTTTAAGGGCTGGGGCCAACGTCCTGACTTTC.

This clonotype has a handful of counts. The chain combines TRBV6-2 or TRBV6-3 with TRBJ1-4; perhaps TRBD1 as D (6 bases). This CDR3 is 17 amino acids long. CDR1 MNHEY and CDR2 SVGEGT come from the germline V gene. Trimming shortened V by 0 bases and J by 7 bases, and 18 bases separated the two germline ends. The DNA for the CDR3 is TGTGCCAGCAGTTACTCGAGGGGGGGCGAGCCACCTGAAAAACTGTTTTTT. Protein product: CASSYSRGGEPPEKLFF.

J is TRBJ1-2 and V is TRBV2; D is possibly TRBD1 (6 bases). CDR1 is SNHLY, CDR2 FYNNEI, per germline. The V end was cut by 10 bases, the J end by 5 bases, with 14 bases between. This CDR3 spans 12 amino acids. CDR3 sequence (DNA): TGTGCCACCGAACTTAGGGGGTATGGCTACACCTTC. Its protein product is CATELRGYGYTF. Looking up the rest from reference TRBV2 and TRBJ1-2 gives the full variable domain: EPEVTQTPSHQVTQMGQEVILRCVPISNHLYFYWYRQILGQKVEFLVSFYNNEISEKSEIFDDQFSVERPDGSNFTLKIRSTKLEDSAMYFCATELRGYGYTFGSGTRLTVV.

In regard to this clonotype: The junction does not match germline at one end; this may be a read error. The chain recombines TRBV10-3 with TRBJ1-4; 7 positions match TRBD1. The CDR3 covers 17 residues. Germline CDR1 is ENHRY and CDR2 is SYGVKD. The DNA for the CDR3 is TGTGCCACATCTTACACAGGGGTAAAGGCCCCTAATGAAGAACTGTTATTT. Amino acids: CATSYTGVKAPNEELLF.

In the case of this clonotype: It is likely a read error, because the conserved phenylalanine at the end of the CDR3 is missing. The V call is TRBV10-3, the J call TRBJ2-7; the D gene is possibly TRBD1 (5 bases). CDR3 size: 15 residues. Germline CDR1 is ENHRY and CDR2 is SYGVKD. This CDR3 is CAIRGDSLSSHEQYL. The CDR3 coding sequence is TGTGCCATCAGGGGTGACAGCCTGAGCTCCCACGAGCAGTACCTC.

For this clonotype: A read error is possible here, since a much larger clone lies one base away. The rearrangement joins TRBV27 to TRBJ1-6; no firm D call. Germline CDR1 MNHEY, CDR2 SMNVEV (reference sequence). This CDR3 has 12 residues. DNA of the CDR3: TGTGCCAGCAGTTTAGAGAATTCATCCCTCCACTTT. It encodes CASSLENSSLHF.

This clonotype was observed many times. The V gene is TRBV5-1, the J gene TRBJ1-4; no definite D call. In germline, CDR1 is SGHRS, CDR2 YFSETQ. This CDR3 region has 15 residues. V lost 3 bases and J lost 3, with 12 bases in between. The CDR3 nucleotides are TGCGCCAGCAGCTCGTTGGGCGGGGCTAATGAAAAACTGTTTTTT. This sequence encodes CASSSLGGANEKLFF.

In regard to this clonotype: No conserved phenylalanine or tryptophan is present at the end of the CDR3, so a read error is the likely explanation. The rearrangement joins TRBV6-5 to TRBJ2-7; 7 bases match TRBD1. From germline, CDR1 is MNHEY and CDR2 SVGAGI. With V trimmed by 6 bases and J by 1 base, 6 bases remained unmatched. The length of the CDR3 is 14 residues. CDR3 nucleotide sequence: TGTGCCAGCAGCGAAGGGGACAGTTCCTACGAGCAGTACTGC. Translation gives CASSEGDSSYEQYC.

This clonotype was counted ten times or more. The chain joins TRBV12-3 or TRBV12-4 to TRBJ2-1, with no clear D. The CDR3 is 13 amino acids. Trimming pared 6 bases from V and 5 bases from J, leaving 11 bases between. CDR3 residues: CASRLRVDNEQFF. CDR3 DNA: TGTGCCAGCAGACTACGGGTTGACAATGAGCAGTTCTTC.

In its sample, this clonotype was seen many times. This sequence joins TRBV5-4 and TRBJ2-3; the D gene could be TRBD1 or TRBD2 (5 bases each). The ends were cut back, 1 base at V and 4 bases at J, with 13 bases in the middle. The length of the CDR3 is 15 residues. CDR1 and CDR2 (germline): SGHNT, YYREEE (reference sequence). CDR3 sequence reads: CASSLSGPSADTQYF. CDR3 nucleotides: TGTGCCAGCAGCTTGTCGGGGCCAAGCGCAGATACGCAGTATTTT.

In regard to this clonotype: A much larger clone sits a single nucleotide away, making a read error possible. This rearrangement joins TRBV5-1 to TRBJ2-7; TRBD2 matches 7 bases. V lost 3 bases, J lost 2 bases, and 5 bases stayed unmatched. This CDR3 has 14 amino acids. The germline V gene encodes CDR1 SGHRS and CDR2 YFSETQ. Written as DNA, the CDR3 is TGCGCCAGCAGCTCGGGAGGACGCGCCTACGAGCAGTACTTC. Translation: CASSSGGRAYEQYF.